This TCR beta chain was found in a study of sequential checkpoint blockade in melanoma. Study as a whole: Arm A got nivolumab then ipilimumab; arm B the reverse, 1:1. After both sequences, patients received maintenance nivolumab.

Assay used: immunoSEQ multiplex PCR; TCRdb lists only in-frame clones, some missing. The data contain 25,000 to 35,000 clones, about 83% of them singletons. The sample's treatment: randomized to nivolumab then ipilimumab (arm A) or the reverse (arm B). None of the patients previously received DNA-damaging chemotherapy. Live CD3+CD8+ CD19− CD56− cells were sorted from PBMCs. Germline CDR1 is SGHTA and CDR2 is FQGNSA. CDR3 size: 15 residues. J gave up 3 bases and V 6 bases, and 10 bases lay outside the gene matches. The sample was CD8+ T cells sorted from blood (inferred from file names), taken from a patient given nivolumab and ipilimumab in sequence. The chain couples TRBV7-2 to TRBJ2-7; 8 bases match TRBD1. This sequence originates from a human donor with melanoma. CDR3: CASSEVTGGYYEQYF. CDR3 sequence (DNA): TGTGCCAGCAGTGAAGTCACAGGGGGATACTACGAGCAGTACTTC.